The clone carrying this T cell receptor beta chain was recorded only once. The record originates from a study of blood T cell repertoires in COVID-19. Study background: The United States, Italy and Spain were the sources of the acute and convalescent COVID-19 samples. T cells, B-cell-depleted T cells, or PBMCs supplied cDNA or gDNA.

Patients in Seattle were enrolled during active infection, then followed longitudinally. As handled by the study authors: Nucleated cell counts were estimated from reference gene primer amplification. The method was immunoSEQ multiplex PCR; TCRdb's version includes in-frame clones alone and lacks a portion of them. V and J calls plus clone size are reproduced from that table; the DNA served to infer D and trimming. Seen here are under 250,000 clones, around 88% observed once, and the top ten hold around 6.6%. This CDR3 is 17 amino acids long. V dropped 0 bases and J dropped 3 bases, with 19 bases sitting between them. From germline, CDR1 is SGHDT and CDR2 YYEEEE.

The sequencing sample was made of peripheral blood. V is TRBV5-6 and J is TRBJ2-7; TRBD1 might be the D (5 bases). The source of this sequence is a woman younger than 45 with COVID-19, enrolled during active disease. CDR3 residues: CASSLVGRGIWDYEQYF. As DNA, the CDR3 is TGTGCCAGCAGCTTGGTGGGGCGTGGGATATGGGACTACGAGCAGTACTTC.